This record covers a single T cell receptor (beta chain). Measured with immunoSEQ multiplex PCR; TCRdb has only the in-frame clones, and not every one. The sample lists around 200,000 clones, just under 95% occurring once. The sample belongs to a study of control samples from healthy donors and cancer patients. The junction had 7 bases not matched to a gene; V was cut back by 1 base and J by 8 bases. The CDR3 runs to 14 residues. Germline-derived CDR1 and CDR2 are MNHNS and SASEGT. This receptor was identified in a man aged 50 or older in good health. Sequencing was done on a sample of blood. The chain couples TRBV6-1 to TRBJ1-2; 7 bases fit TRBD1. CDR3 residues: CASSEGGTVRGYTF. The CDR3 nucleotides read TGTGCCAGCAGTGAAGGGGGGACAGTACGCGGCTACACCTTC.